The rows below give T cell receptor beta chains drawn from one sample of a study of blood T cell repertoires in COVID-19. Generated by immunoSEQ multiplex PCR, the TCRdb table keeps only in-frame clones and is missing some. This table has some 370,000 clones, less than 90% appearing once. Sequencing input: PBMCs or T cells enriched from blood (not recorded which). The receptors were sampled from a woman between 50 and 59 years old who had recovered from COVID-19. CDR3s include the opening cysteine and the closing phenylalanine or tryptophan. Fields, in order: J gene, clone size, CDR3 length, V gene, CDR3 protein. Only some rows state a clone size, as once, few, many or a class for expanded clones.

>TRBJ1-2|-|14|TRBV5-1
CASSLIEQGNGYTF
>TRBJ1-5|few|16|TRBV30
CAWRAVGGGPNQPQHF
>TRBJ1-6|-|13|TRBV6-5
CASRGRRDSPLHF
>TRBJ2-5|once|12|TRBV19
CATTGGSETQYF
>TRBJ1-3|-|12|TRBV29-1
CSVVAAGNTIYF
>TRBJ2-5|-|13|TRBV2
CASRVGVGETQYF
>TRBJ1-2|-|14|TRBV19
CASSIGLGAQPYTF
>TRBJ1-1|-|11|TRBV7-3
CASSTGTEAFF
>TRBJ2-1|-|17|TRBV6-4
CASSDMDYLSSYNEQFF
>TRBJ1-1|-|15|TRBV5-5
CASSFQGREDTEAFF
>TRBJ2-3|-|17|TRBV1
CTSSRGENSGVPWTQYF
>TRBJ1-1|-|15|TRBV20-1
CSASNHKRGNTEAFF
>TRBJ1-6|-|18|TRBV27
CASSKGDRASSYNSPLHF
>TRBJ1-1|-|16|TRBV5-6
CASSLSPSGMNTEAFF
>TRBJ1-2|once|14|TRBV5-4
CASSMTGGAEGYTF
>TRBJ1-2|-|13|TRBV2
CASSEVTAAGYTF
>TRBJ1-5|-|15|TRBV3-1/TRBV3-2
CASSQRDGANQPQHF
>TRBJ2-2|-|15|TRBV30
CAWSPLKLGTGELFF
>TRBJ1-3|once|16|TRBV6-5
CASSSSGTGSGNTIYF
>TRBJ1-3|-|15|TRBV3-1/TRBV3-2
CASSQELITGNTIYF
>TRBJ1-3|-|19|TRBV4-2
CASSHPYPGTEVSGNTIYF
>TRBJ2-2|once|15|TRBV5-1
CASRPGQSNTGELFF